This T cell receptor beta chain was captured in a study of blood T cells in healthy people across ages. A sample-barcoded 5' primer and a J-beta primer mix were used in a second PCR of about 7 to 12 cycles. TCRdb ran MiXCR on the 5' RACE reads and lists one entry per CDR3 protein. The sample includes approximately 680,000 distinct CDR3 sequences, approximately 30% of them seen just once. A remark on this clonotype: What it recognizes is unknown.

Overall study findings and caveats: Per million T cells, the diversity of TCR beta decreased roughly linearly as age advanced.

This CDR3 contains 14 residues. V was shortened by 6 bases and J by 1 base, with 12 bases between the two germline ends. Germline CDR1 and CDR2: MNHEY and SVGAGI. The V gene is TRBV6-5, the J gene TRBJ1-2; the D gene is possibly TRBD1 (5 bases). Sequencing was performed on blood. This receptor was taken from a woman of 80 years or more in good health. The CDR3 loop reads CASRSDRDNYGYTF. Here the CDR3 DNA reads TGTGCCAGCAGGTCCGACAGAGATAACTATGGCTACACCTTC.